This T cell receptor beta chain was profiled in a study of T cell changes during pregnancy in multiple sclerosis. The protocol was immunoSEQ multiplex PCR, while the TCRdb copy is restricted to in-frame clones and leaves out a portion. The data show 75,000 to 80,000 clones, approximately 91% seen once. The receptor was isolated from a female donor with multiple sclerosis, enrolled in a pregnancy study. This specimen consisted of peripheral blood, obtained before pregnancy.

CDR3 DNA: TGTGCCAGCAGCTTAGCGGGGGCCCTCGCCATGAACACTGAAGCTTTCTTT. Translating gives CASSLAGALAMNTEAFF. This chain joins TRBV7-8 and TRBJ1-1; D perhaps matches TRBD1 (6 bases). This CDR3 is built from 17 residues. The V end was cut by 0 bases, the J end by 0 bases, with 14 bases between. CDR1 is SGHVS, CDR2 FQNEAQ, per germline.